The following is a T cell receptor (beta chain) sequence with its context. Its antigen is not identified. One end of the junction does not line up with germline, which may come from a read error. The record originates from a study of T cells in Graves' hyperthyroidism and ophthalmopathy. Hyperthyroidism, newly diagnosed and lasting under 2 months, affected patients aged 18 to 65. Used for diagnoses were clinical symptoms, serum thyroxine and TRAb, thyroid ultrasound and orbital computed tomography. Overall study results and limits: From stable hyperthyroidism, ophthalmopathy was separated by a 13 V-J model. Within blood appeared most thyroid clonotypes that had expanded above 0.001.

There were TCR beta CDR3 regions amplified from RNA transcripts. RT-PCR in the first round (using the HTBI primer set) targeted the TCR CDR3. TCRdb reprocessed the multiplex PCR reads with MiXCR, giving one entry per CDR3 protein. The sample shows approximately 560,000 distinct CDR3 sequences, roughly 46% of them seen only once. The sequence came from a young woman with Graves' hyperthyroidism. Material: peripheral blood or thyroid tissue (not recorded which).

CDR3 nucleotide sequence: TGTGCCAGCAGTGAGAGGCCGGGACAGGGTTATGGCTACACCTTC. Its translation is CASSERPGQGYGYTF. The J gene is TRBJ1-2, the V gene TRBV10-2; 9 bases fit TRBD1. In germline, CDR1 is WSHSY, CDR2 SAAADI. The CDR3 is made up of 15 amino acids.